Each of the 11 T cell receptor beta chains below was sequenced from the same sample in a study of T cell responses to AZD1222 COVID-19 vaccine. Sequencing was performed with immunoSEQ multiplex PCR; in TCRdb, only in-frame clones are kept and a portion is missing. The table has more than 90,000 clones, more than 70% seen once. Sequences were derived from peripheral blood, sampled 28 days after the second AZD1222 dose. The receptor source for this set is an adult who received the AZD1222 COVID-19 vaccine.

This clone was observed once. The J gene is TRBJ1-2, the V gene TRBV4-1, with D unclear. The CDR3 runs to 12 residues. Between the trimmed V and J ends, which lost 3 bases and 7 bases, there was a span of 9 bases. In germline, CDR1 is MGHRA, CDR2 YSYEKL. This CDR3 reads CASSQSGSGYTF. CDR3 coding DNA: TGCGCCAGCAGCCAGTCGGGGAGTGGCTACACCTTC.

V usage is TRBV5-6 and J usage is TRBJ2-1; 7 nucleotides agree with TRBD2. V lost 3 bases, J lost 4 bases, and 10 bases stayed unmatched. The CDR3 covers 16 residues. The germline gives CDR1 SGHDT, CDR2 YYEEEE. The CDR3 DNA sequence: TGTGCCAGCAGCTCCTCCGCCAGCGGGATATACAATGAGCAGTTCTTC. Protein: CASSSSASGIYNEQFF.

CDR3 protein: CASSSGLAYNEQFF. The CDR3 nucleotides read TGTGCCAGCAGCTCGGGACTCGCTTACAATGAGCAGTTCTTC. The chain has TRBV11-3 and TRBJ2-1; the D gene is possibly TRBD2 (6 bases). Germline CDR1 is SGHNT and CDR2 is YENEEA. Trimming left V 4 bases short and J 4 bases short, with 11 bases between. The CDR3 covers 14 residues.

CDR3 coding DNA: TGTGCCAGCTGGCAGAGTCGCTCCTACGAGCAGTACTTC. Protein product: CASWQSRSYEQYF. V gene TRBV27 combines with J gene TRBJ2-7, with D unclear. Germline values: CDR1 MNHEY, CDR2 SMNVEV (reference sequence). V lost 8 bases and J 0 bases, leaving 11 bases between the germline ends. The CDR3 runs to 13 residues.

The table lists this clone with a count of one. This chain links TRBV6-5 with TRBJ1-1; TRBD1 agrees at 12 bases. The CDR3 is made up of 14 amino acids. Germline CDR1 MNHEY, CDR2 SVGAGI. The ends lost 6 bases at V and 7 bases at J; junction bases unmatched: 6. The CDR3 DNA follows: TGTGCCAGCAGCCCGGGACAGGGGGCGAATGAAGCTTTCTTT. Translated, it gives CASSPGQGANEAFF.

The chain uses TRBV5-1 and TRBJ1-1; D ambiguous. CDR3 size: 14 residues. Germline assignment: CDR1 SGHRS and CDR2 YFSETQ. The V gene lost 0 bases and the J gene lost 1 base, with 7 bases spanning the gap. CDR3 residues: CASSLVAGNTEAFF. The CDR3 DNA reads TGCGCCAGCAGCTTGGTGGCAGGGAACACTGAAGCTTTCTTT.

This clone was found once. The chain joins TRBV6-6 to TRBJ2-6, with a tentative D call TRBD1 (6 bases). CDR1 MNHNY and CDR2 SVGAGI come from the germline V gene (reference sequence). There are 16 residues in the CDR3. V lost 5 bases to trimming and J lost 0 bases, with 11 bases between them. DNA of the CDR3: TGTGCCAGCAGTAAGCAGGGGTCCTCTGGGGCCAACGTCCTGACTTTC. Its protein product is CASSKQGSSGANVLTF.

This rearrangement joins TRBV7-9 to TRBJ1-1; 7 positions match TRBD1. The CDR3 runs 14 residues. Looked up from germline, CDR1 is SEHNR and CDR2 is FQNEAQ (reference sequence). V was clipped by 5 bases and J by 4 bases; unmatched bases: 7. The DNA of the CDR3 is TGTGCCAGCAGCCGAGGGACAGCGGGCACTGAAGCTTTCTTT. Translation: CASSRGTAGTEAFF.

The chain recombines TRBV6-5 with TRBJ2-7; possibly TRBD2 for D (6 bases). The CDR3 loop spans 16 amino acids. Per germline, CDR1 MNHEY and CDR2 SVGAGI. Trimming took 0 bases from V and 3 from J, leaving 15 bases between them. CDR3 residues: CASSYSSGYVHYEQYF. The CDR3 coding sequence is TGTGCCAGCAGTTACTCGAGCGGGTACGTGCACTACGAGCAGTACTTC.

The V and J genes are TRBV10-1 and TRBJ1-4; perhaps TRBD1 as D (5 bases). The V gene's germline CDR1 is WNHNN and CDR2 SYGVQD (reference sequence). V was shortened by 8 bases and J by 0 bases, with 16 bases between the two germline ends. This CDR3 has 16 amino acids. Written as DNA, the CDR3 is TGCGCCAGCGGACAAACGGATTCGACAACTAATGAAAAACTGTTTTTT. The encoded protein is CASGQTDSTTNEKLFF.

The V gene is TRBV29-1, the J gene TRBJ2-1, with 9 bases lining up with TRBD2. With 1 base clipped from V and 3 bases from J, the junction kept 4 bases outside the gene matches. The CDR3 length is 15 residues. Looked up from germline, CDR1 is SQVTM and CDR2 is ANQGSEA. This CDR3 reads CSVEARTSDYNEQFF. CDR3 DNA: TGCAGCGTTGAAGCTAGGACTAGCGACTACAATGAGCAGTTCTTC.